A selection of T cell receptor beta chains follows, all from one sample in a study of a mutant IDH1 vaccine in newly diagnosed glioma. Which antigens these TCRs recognize remains unknown. Some clones are missing from TCRdb's copy, which holds only in-frame ones; the method was immunoSEQ multiplex PCR. The table includes about 38,000 clones, 75% to 85% detected once. This material consisted of PBMCs, taken from a glioma patient whose treatment included an IDH1 peptide vaccine. All receptors come from a man aged 40-55 years with glioma. Each CDR3 is given with its conserved first and last residue. The order of the fields is D gene, J gene, V gene, clone size, CDR3 DNA, CDR3 protein. A D gene is named only where the DNA matches it firmly. The size field is filled for only some rows; it gives once, few, many or a size class.

d_call: NA; j_call: TRBJ1-6; v_call: TRBV5-1; clone_size: NA; cdr3_nt: TGCGCCAGCAGCTTGGGGGTGGATTCACCCCTCCACTTT; cdr3_aa: CASSLGVDSPLHF
d_call: NA; j_call: TRBJ2-1; v_call: TRBV11-2; clone_size: NA; cdr3_nt: TGTGCCAGCAGCTTAGTATGGAGAACGCAGTTCTTC; cdr3_aa: CASSLVWRTQFF
d_call: NA; j_call: TRBJ2-7; v_call: TRBV28; clone_size: NA; cdr3_nt: TGTGCCAGCAGTTTTTTTGGCCGACCCGCCTACGAGCAGTACTTC; cdr3_aa: CASSFFGRPAYEQYF
d_call: NA; j_call: TRBJ2-7; v_call: TRBV16; clone_size: NA; cdr3_nt: TGTGCCAGCAGCCCCTTGCACGAGCAGTACTTC; cdr3_aa: CASSPLHEQYF
d_call: TRBD1; j_call: TRBJ1-1; v_call: TRBV6-1; clone_size: NA; cdr3_nt: TGTGCCAGCAGTCAGGGGGGGACTGAAGCTTTCTTT; cdr3_aa: CASSQGGTEAFF
d_call: NA; j_call: TRBJ1-5; v_call: TRBV5-6; clone_size: NA; cdr3_nt: TGTGCCAGCAGCTTGGGCCCAGGGGTTAATCAGCCCCAGCATTTT; cdr3_aa: CASSLGPGVNQPQHF
d_call: TRBD1; j_call: TRBJ1-4; v_call: TRBV7-9; clone_size: NA; cdr3_nt: TGTGCCAGCAGGCCGACAGGGCCTGCAACTAATGAAAAACTGTTTTTT; cdr3_aa: CASRPTGPATNEKLFF
d_call: NA; j_call: TRBJ2-6; v_call: TRBV19; clone_size: NA; cdr3_nt: TGTGCCAGTAGTTTAATGGGCTTCAGGGATTCTGGGGCCAACGTCCTGACTTTC; cdr3_aa: CASSLMGFRDSGANVLTF
d_call: NA; j_call: TRBJ2-3; v_call: TRBV28; clone_size: NA; cdr3_nt: TGTGCCAGCACCTGGGAAGCGGCCTACACAGATACGCAGTATTTT; cdr3_aa: CASTWEAAYTDTQYF
d_call: TRBD1; j_call: TRBJ2-7; v_call: TRBV6-1; clone_size: NA; cdr3_nt: TGTGCCGGAAACAGGGGCTTGGGGGAGCAGTACTTC; cdr3_aa: CAGNRGLGEQYF
d_call: TRBD2; j_call: TRBJ2-7; v_call: TRBV4-3; clone_size: NA; cdr3_nt: TGCGCCAGCAGCCAACGACCGGCGGGGGGATACGAGCAGTACTTC; cdr3_aa: CASSQRPAGGYEQYF
d_call: NA; j_call: TRBJ2-5; v_call: TRBV5-4; clone_size: NA; cdr3_nt: TGTGCCAGCAAGGTAGAGTTTCTACAAGAGACCCAGTACTTC; cdr3_aa: CASKVEFLQETQYF
d_call: NA; j_call: TRBJ2-7; v_call: TRBV6-6; clone_size: NA; cdr3_nt: TGTGCCAGCAGTTACGTCGCAGCCCGCTTCGAGCGGTACTTC; cdr3_aa: CASSYVAARFERYF
d_call: NA; j_call: TRBJ2-7; v_call: TRBV29-1; clone_size: few; cdr3_nt: TGCAGCGTTGTGGGTAGTGGCAGGGGCTCCTACGAGCAGTACTTC; cdr3_aa: CSVVGSGRGSYEQYF
d_call: NA; j_call: TRBJ2-5; v_call: TRBV19; clone_size: NA; cdr3_nt: TGTGCCAGTAGGGGCCAGCGTCGTGAGGAGACCCAGTACTTC; cdr3_aa: CASRGQRREETQYF
d_call: NA; j_call: TRBJ2-1; v_call: TRBV2; clone_size: NA; cdr3_nt: TGTGCCAGCAGCGAGTCAATCAATGAGCAGTTCTTC; cdr3_aa: CASSESINEQFF
d_call: NA; j_call: TRBJ1-5; v_call: TRBV4-3; clone_size: NA; cdr3_nt: TGCGCCAGCAGCCAAGATCTGAGCAATCAGCCCCAGCATTTT; cdr3_aa: CASSQDLSNQPQHF
d_call: NA; j_call: TRBJ2-3; v_call: TRBV29-1; clone_size: few; cdr3_nt: TGCAGCGTTGCCCTGGGGCAGGTCGGTAATACGCAGTATTTT; cdr3_aa: CSVALGQVGNTQYF
d_call: NA; j_call: TRBJ2-6; v_call: TRBV19; clone_size: NA; cdr3_nt: TGTGCCAGTAGTATATTGTCAACTGGGGCCAACGTCCTGACTTTC; cdr3_aa: CASSILSTGANVLTF
d_call: NA; j_call: TRBJ2-3; v_call: TRBV30; clone_size: NA; cdr3_nt: TGTGCCTGGACCGCTGGGGCAGATACGCAGTATTTT; cdr3_aa: CAWTAGADTQYF
d_call: NA; j_call: TRBJ2-7; v_call: TRBV5-3; clone_size: NA; cdr3_nt: TGTGCCAGAAGCTTCCGGGACCAAGACTACGAGCAGTACTTC; cdr3_aa: CARSFRDQDYEQYF
d_call: TRBD1; j_call: TRBJ2-2; v_call: TRBV7-7; clone_size: NA; cdr3_nt: TGTGCTAGCAGCCTGGGGACAGGAGACAACACCGGGGAGCTGTTTTTT; cdr3_aa: CASSLGTGDNTGELFF
d_call: NA; j_call: TRBJ2-3; v_call: TRBV9; clone_size: NA; cdr3_nt: TGTGCCAGCAGTGCAGATACGCAGTATTTT; cdr3_aa: CASSADTQYF
d_call: NA; j_call: TRBJ1-2; v_call: TRBV4-1; clone_size: NA; cdr3_nt: TGCGCCAGCAGCCTCCAGCCGGACTATGGCTACACCTTC; cdr3_aa: CASSLQPDYGYTF
d_call: TRBD1; j_call: TRBJ1-2; v_call: TRBV27; clone_size: NA; cdr3_nt: TGTGCCAGCATCTACCGGGGACAGTTCTATGGCTACACCTTC; cdr3_aa: CASIYRGQFYGYTF
d_call: NA; j_call: TRBJ2-5; v_call: TRBV4-1; clone_size: NA; cdr3_nt: TGCGCCAGCAGCCAACAGGGTTTCTCAGAGACCCAGTACTTC; cdr3_aa: CASSQQGFSETQYF
d_call: TRBD1; j_call: TRBJ2-7; v_call: TRBV4-1; clone_size: NA; cdr3_nt: TGCGCCAGCAGCCAAGCACAGGGGGCCTCCTACGAGCAGTACTTC; cdr3_aa: CASSQAQGASYEQYF
d_call: TRBD2; j_call: TRBJ2-1; v_call: TRBV2; clone_size: NA; cdr3_nt: TGTGCCAGCTCACTGACTAGCGGGGATGAGCAGTTCTTC; cdr3_aa: CASSLTSGDEQFF
d_call: NA; j_call: TRBJ2-7; v_call: TRBV28; clone_size: NA; cdr3_nt: TGTGCCAGCAGCCGAGATGATTTAGACGAGCAGTACTTC; cdr3_aa: CASSRDDLDEQYF
d_call: TRBD2; j_call: TRBJ2-5; v_call: TRBV9; clone_size: NA; cdr3_nt: TGTGCCAGCAGCGTAGGGGGGACTATGGAGACCCAGTACTTC; cdr3_aa: CASSVGGTMETQYF
d_call: NA; j_call: TRBJ1-5; v_call: TRBV7-6; clone_size: few; cdr3_nt: TGTGCCAGCGCCATATCCGGGGGTCAGCCCCAGCATTTT; cdr3_aa: CASAISGGQPQHF
d_call: TRBD1; j_call: TRBJ1-1; v_call: TRBV7-9; clone_size: NA; cdr3_nt: TGTGCCAGCAGCTTTGGGACAGGGTTCTCCGAAGCTTTCTTT; cdr3_aa: CASSFGTGFSEAFF
d_call: TRBD2; j_call: TRBJ2-1; v_call: TRBV18; clone_size: NA; cdr3_nt: TGTGCCAGCTCACCACGAAGGGGAGGGGCAGATGAGCAGTTCTTC; cdr3_aa: CASSPRRGGADEQFF
d_call: NA; j_call: TRBJ2-3; v_call: TRBV21-1; clone_size: few; cdr3_nt: TGTGCCAGCACCACGGCCGGGGGTGCGCAGTATTTT; cdr3_aa: CASTTAGGAQYF
d_call: NA; j_call: TRBJ2-7; v_call: TRBV5-6; clone_size: NA; cdr3_nt: TGTGCCAGCAGCTTCATACAGCCCTACGAGCAGTACTTC; cdr3_aa: CASSFIQPYEQYF
d_call: TRBD1; j_call: TRBJ1-2; v_call: TRBV19; clone_size: NA; cdr3_nt: TGTGCCAGTACCCGTCGGACAGGGGGCGCCTATGGCTACACCTTC; cdr3_aa: CASTRRTGGAYGYTF
d_call: NA; j_call: TRBJ1-1; v_call: TRBV18; clone_size: few; cdr3_nt: TGTGCCAGCTCACCACGACGAACTGAAGCTTTCTTT; cdr3_aa: CASSPRRTEAFF
d_call: NA; j_call: TRBJ2-1; v_call: TRBV4-1; clone_size: NA; cdr3_nt: TGCGCCAGCAGCCAAGGAAAACAGAGCTCCTACAATGAGCAGTTCTTC; cdr3_aa: CASSQGKQSSYNEQFF
d_call: NA; j_call: TRBJ1-4; v_call: TRBV27; clone_size: NA; cdr3_nt: TGTGCCAGCAGTTGGGGCGGGAAACTGTTTTTT; cdr3_aa: CASSWGGKLFF
d_call: NA; j_call: TRBJ2-6; v_call: TRBV4-3; clone_size: NA; cdr3_nt: TGCGCCAGCAGCCTCTCCTCTGGGGCCAACGTCCTGACTTTC; cdr3_aa: CASSLSSGANVLTF
d_call: NA; j_call: TRBJ1-2; v_call: TRBV19; clone_size: NA; cdr3_nt: TGTGCCAGTAGTATCCTCAAGGGGGAAAAATATGGCTACACCTTC; cdr3_aa: CASSILKGEKYGYTF
d_call: NA; j_call: TRBJ1-5; v_call: TRBV29-1; clone_size: few; cdr3_nt: TGCAGCGTACGGGACGGGGTGACACGGCCCCAGCATTTT; cdr3_aa: CSVRDGVTRPQHF